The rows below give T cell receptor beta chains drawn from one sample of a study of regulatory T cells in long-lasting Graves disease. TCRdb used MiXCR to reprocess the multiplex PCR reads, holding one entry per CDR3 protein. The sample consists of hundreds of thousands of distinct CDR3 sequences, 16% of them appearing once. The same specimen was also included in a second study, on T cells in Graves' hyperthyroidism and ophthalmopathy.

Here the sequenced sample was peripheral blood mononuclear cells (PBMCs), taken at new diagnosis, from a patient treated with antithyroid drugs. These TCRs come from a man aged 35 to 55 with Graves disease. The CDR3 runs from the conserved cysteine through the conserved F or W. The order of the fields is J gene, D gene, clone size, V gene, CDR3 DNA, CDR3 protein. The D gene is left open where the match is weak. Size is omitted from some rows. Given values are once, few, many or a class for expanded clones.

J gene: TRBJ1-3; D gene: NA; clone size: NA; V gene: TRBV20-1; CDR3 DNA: TGCAGTGCCCAACCCCTGGAGAGATCTGACTCTGGAAACACCATATATTTT; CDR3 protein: CSAQPLERSDSGNTIYF
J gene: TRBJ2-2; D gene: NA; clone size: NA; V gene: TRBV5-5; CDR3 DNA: TGTGCCAGCAGCTCCGGGGCAATCGCGAACACCGGGGGGCTGTTTTTT; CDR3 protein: CASSSGAIANTGGLFF
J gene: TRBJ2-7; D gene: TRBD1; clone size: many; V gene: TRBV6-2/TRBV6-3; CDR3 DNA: TGTGCCAGCAGTTCCTTGGACAGGGGCCTCTACGAGCAGTACTTC; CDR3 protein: CASSSLDRGLYEQYF
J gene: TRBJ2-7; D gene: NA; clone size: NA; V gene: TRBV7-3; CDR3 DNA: TGTGCCAGCAGCGAAGGACCGGGGCTTTTAGACGAGCAGTACTTC; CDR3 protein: CASSEGPGLLDEQYF
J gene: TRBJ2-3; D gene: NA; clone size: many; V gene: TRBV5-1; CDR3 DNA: TGTGCCAGCAGCCACGGGACTTCCGCTAGCACAGATACGCAGTATTTT; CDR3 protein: CASSHGTSASTDTQYF
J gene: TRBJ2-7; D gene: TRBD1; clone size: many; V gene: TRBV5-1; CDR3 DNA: TGCGCCAGCAGCTTGGTCGGACAGGGGGCCTACGAGCAGTACTTC; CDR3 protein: CASSLVGQGAYEQYF
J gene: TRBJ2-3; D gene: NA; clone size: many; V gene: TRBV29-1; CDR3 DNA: TGCAGCGTTGGAATCGGACAGACAGATACGCAGTATTTT; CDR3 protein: CSVGIGQTDTQYF
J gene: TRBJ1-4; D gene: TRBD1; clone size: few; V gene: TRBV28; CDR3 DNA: TGTGCCAGCAGTTTAACCGGGACAGGGGAATTTAATGAAAAACTGTTTTTT; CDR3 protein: CASSLTGTGEFNEKLFF
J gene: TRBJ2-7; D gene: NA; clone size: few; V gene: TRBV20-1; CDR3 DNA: TGCAGTGCCCAGGAGGACAGCTTATACGAGCAGTACTTC; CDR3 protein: CSAQEDSLYEQYF
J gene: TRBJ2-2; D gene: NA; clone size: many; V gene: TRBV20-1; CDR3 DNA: TGCAGTGGGGGGACATCGAACACCGGGGAGCTGTTTTTT; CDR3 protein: CSGGTSNTGELFF
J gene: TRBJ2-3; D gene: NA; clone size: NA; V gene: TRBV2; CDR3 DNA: TGTGCCAGCAGTGAACTGTGGACTACTAGCACAGATACGCAGTATTTT; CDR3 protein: CASSELWTTSTDTQYF
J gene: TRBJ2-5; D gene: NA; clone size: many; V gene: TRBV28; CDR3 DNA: TGTGCCAGCAGCTACTCGATGAGGCGGAAAGAGACCCAGTACTTC; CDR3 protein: CASSYSMRRKETQYF
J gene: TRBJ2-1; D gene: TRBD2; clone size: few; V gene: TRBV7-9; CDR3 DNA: TGTGCCACCTCCGGAAGCGGGGGCCTCTCCTACAATGAGCAGTTCTTC; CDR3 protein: CATSGSGGLSYNEQFF
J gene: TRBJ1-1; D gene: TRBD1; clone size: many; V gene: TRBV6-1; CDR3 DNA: TGTGCCAGCAGTGAGCAGGGGGTAGGCACTGAAGCTTTCTTT; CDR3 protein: CASSEQGVGTEAFF
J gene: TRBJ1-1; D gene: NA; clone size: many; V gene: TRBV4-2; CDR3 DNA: TGTGCCAGCAGCCAAGTCGGGAACACTGAAGCTTTCTTT; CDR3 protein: CASSQVGNTEAFF
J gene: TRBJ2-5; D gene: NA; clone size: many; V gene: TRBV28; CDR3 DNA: TGTGCCAGCCTAGACCCAGGACGACAAGAGACCCAGTACTTC; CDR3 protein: CASLDPGRQETQYF
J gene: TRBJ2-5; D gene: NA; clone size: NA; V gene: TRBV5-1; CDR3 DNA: TGCGCCAGCAGCTTGGACAGGGCGACCCAAGAGACCCAGCACTTC; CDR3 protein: CASSLDRATQETQHF
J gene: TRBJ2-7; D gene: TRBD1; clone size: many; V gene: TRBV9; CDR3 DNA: TGTGCCAGCAGCGTAGAGACAGGGGGAGGGGAGCAGTACTTC; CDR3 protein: CASSVETGGGEQYF
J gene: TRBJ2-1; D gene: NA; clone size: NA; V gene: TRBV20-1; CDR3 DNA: TGCAGTGCTCCGATCAGCTCGCGCCTGGATGGTGAGCAGTTCTTC; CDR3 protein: CSAPISSRLDGEQFF
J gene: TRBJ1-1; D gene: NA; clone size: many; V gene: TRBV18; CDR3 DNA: TGTGCCAGCCATAGGACGTCCCAGAACACTGAAGCTTTCTTT; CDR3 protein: CASHRTSQNTEAFF
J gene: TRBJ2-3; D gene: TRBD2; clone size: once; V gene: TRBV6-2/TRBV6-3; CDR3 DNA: TGTGCCAGCAGTGCCACTAGCGGGAGTAATACGCAGTATTTT; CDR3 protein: CASSATSGSNTQYF
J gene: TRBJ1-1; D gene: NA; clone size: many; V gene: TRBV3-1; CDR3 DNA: TGTGCCAGCAGCCAAGATCCGGGACTCAACACTGAAGCTTTCTTT; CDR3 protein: CASSQDPGLNTEAFF
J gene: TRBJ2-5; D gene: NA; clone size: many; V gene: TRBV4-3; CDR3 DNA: TGCGCCAGCAGCCAAGGGGTCGCGGGGCTCCAAGAGACCCAGTACTTC; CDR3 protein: CASSQGVAGLQETQYF
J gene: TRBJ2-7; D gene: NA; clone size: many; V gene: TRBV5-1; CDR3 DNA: TGCGCCAGCAGCCCCGCCACAGGGAGTGGCTACGAGCAGTACTTC; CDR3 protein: CASSPATGSGYEQYF
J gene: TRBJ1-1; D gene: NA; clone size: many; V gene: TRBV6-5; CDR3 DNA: TGTGCCAGCAGTTACGTCTGGGGCGCGAGCACTGAAGCTTTCTTT; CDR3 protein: CASSYVWGASTEAFF
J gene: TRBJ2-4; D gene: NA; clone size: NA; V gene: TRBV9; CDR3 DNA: TGTGCCAGCAGCGTAGAGGACACTCTAGAAGCCAAAAACATTCAGTACTTC; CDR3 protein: CASSVEDTLEAKNIQYF
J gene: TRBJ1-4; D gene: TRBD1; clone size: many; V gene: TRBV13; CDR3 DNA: TGTGCCGGGACAGGCGAGGGGGAAAAACTGTTTTTT; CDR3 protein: CAGTGEGEKLFF
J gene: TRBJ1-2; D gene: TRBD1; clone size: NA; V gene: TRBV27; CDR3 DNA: TGTGCCAGCTCGGAGGCAGGGGGCCGTTCTGGCTATGGCTACACCTTC; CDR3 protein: CASSEAGGRSGYGYTF
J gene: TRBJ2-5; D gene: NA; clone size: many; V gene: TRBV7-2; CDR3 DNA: TGTGCCAGCAGCGCCCCGGGGTCTCGAAGGGAGACCCAGTACTTC; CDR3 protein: CASSAPGSRRETQYF
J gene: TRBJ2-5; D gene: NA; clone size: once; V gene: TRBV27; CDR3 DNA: TGTGCCAGCAGAAAACGCGTGGGAGAGACCCAGTACTTC; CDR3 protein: CASRKRVGETQYF
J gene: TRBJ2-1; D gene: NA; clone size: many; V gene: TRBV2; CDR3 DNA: TGTGCCAGCATTTTGAGACAGCCATACAATGAGCAGTTCTTC; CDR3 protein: CASILRQPYNEQFF
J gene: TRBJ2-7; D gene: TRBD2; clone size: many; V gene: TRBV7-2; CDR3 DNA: TGTGCCAGCAGCTTGCGGGGGGGGGCCGGCGAGCAGTACTTC; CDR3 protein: CASSLRGGAGEQYF
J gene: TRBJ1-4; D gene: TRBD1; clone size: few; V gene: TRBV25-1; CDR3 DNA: TGTGCCAGCAGTGACCCCGGCAGGGGGAACGAAAAACTGTTTTTT; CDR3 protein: CASSDPGRGNEKLFF
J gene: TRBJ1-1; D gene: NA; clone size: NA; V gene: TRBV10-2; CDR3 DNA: TGCGCCAGCAGTGATTGGACGGAGAACACTGAAGCTTTCTTT; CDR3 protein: CASSDWTENTEAFF
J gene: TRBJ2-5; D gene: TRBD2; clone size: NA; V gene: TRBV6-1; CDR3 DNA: TGTGCCAGCAGCCCATTACTAGCGCTTCAAGAGACCCAGTACTTC; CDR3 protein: CASSPLLALQETQYF
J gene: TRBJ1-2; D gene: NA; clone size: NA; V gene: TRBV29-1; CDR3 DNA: TGCAGCGTGAGACGGGTCCAACCTAACTATGGCTACACCTTC; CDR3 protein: CSVRRVQPNYGYTF
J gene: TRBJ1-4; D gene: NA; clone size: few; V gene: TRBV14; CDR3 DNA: TGTGCCAGTTCGGAGTGGGGTTATAATGAAAAACTGTTTTTT; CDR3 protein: CASSEWGYNEKLFF
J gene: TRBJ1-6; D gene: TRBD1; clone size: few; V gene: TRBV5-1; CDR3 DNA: TGCGCCAGCAGCTTGGAAGGGGGCGAGAATTCACCCCTCCACTTT; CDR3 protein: CASSLEGGENSPLHF
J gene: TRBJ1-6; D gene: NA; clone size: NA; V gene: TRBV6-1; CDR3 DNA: TGTGCCAGCAGTGAAGCTTCACATGCGTCTAATTCACCCCTCCACTTT; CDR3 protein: CASSEASHASNSPLHF
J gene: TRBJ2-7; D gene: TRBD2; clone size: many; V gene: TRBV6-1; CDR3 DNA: TGTGCCAGCAGATCACTAGCGGGGGCCCTCCTCTACGAGCAGTACTTC; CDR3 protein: CASRSLAGALLYEQYF
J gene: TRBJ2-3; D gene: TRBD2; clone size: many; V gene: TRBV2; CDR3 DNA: TGTGCCAGCAGTGGCCCCACTGTTAGGCCCACTAGCGGCACAGATACGCAGTATTTT; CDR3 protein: CASSGPTVRPTSGTDTQYF
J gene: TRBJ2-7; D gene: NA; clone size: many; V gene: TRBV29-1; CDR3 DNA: TGCAGCGTTGTGCTGGGCAGCTCCTACGAGCAGTACTTC; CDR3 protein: CSVVLGSSYEQYF